This T cell receptor beta chain originates from a study of PD-L1 blockade in urothelial cancer (dated 2017 in TCRdb). Context from the whole study: All patients started therapy in the mid-2010s and received atezolizumab 1,200 mg intravenously every 3 weeks. Under 30 patients had pretreatment blood TCR-seq, about 24 had at least one posttreatment blood collection, and about 24 had tumor TCR-seq. Patients had an ECOG performance status of 0 or 1 and had received between 0 and 3 prior chemotherapy regimens. Blood samples gave a median of approximately 150,000 T cells and roughly 83,000 unique TCRs, with a median clonality of approximately 0.08. About 85% of the 29 patients were identified as males with urothelial cancer of bladder origin, and a prior smoking history was reported by 18 of 29 patients. Eight to ten patients achieved durable clinical benefit and approximately 20 did not. Somatic, immune and clinical correlates of response to PD-L1 blockade with atezolizumab in urothelial cancer were the focus of an exploratory multi-omic analysis. Pretreatment tumor samples, along with matched peripheral blood collected serially before and after atezolizumab treatment, underwent TCR sequencing. Durable clinical benefit meant progression-free survival longer than 6 months, and TCR features were also tested against progression-free and overall survival. In the same patients, whole exome sequencing and RNA sequencing of pretreatment tumors were performed in addition to TCR sequencing. Blood samples were analyzed at two time points: 3 weeks after treatment start (second dose) and 6 weeks after treatment start.

The investigation overall reported the following: A pretreatment peripheral blood TCR clonality below the median was linked to improved progression-free and overall survival. Because the sample size was small (n ≈ 29) and many exploratory analyses were performed, the results are intended to be hypothesis-generating. Among patients with durable benefit, tumor-associated TCR clones showed greater expansion in peripheral blood 3 weeks after treatment started (n ≈ 20, p = 0.022).

The CDR3 spans 12 residues, from the cysteine through the phenylalanine. Solely the CDR3 DNA is kept, with 36 bases framed from the first base. The germline V gene gives CDR1 as MNHNS and CDR2 as SASEGT. Trimming accounts for 6 bases at V and 5 bases at J, while the number of junction bases matched to no gene is 3. To estimate absolute template abundance from read counts, synthetic TCR analog templates were spiked into each PCR. The immunoSEQ assay was used to amplify TCRbeta CDR3 regions from genomic DNA with bias-controlled V and J gene primers. Rearranged TCRbeta segments were sequenced at approximately 20X coverage. In the original analysis: Sequencing errors were corrected by clustering, and CDR3s were annotated against IMGT so that V, D and J genes could be assigned. Downstream analyses used only productive TCRbeta rearrangements and left out out-of-frame or stop-codon sequences. Clonality was calculated as one minus the Shannon entropy normalized by the log of the number of unique productive sequences. Clones differing between time points or between blood and tumor were identified using Fisher's exact test with Benjamini-Hochberg correction, with an adjusted p below 0.01 applied as the threshold. In TCRdb, the immuneACCESS table is reduced to in-frame sequences with V and J assigned. These tables do not hold every clone; where another copy was compared, an unresolved V gene accounts for under half, and the others remain unexplained. V and J calls and clone size come straight from that table; D and trimming were deduced from the DNA. The sample records tens of thousands of clones, roughly 80% of which are singletons. The ten largest account for over 7.5% of the sample.

For this clone: Its antigen is still unknown. No clone much larger than this one lies a single base away; base qualities are absent.

The cohort comprised 25 to 35 patients with locally advanced or metastatic urothelial carcinoma treated at Memorial Sloan Kettering on a trial protocol. Peripheral blood mononuclear cells were collected pretreatment and during treatment, with between 1 and 8 total time points obtained per patient. The Qiagen DNeasy Blood extraction kit was used to purify genomic DNA from total PBMCs and tumor samples. PBMCs were collected pretreatment and during treatment, and were isolated and stored as previously described. This TCR came from a man between 65 and 79 years old with urothelial cancer. Sequencing used PBMCs, obtained around atezolizumab (anti-PD-L1) treatment. The rearranged segments are TRBV6-1 and TRBJ1-2, and 7 bases in between align with TRBD1. At the DNA level, the sequence is TGTGCCAGCAGGCTGACAGGGTATGGCTACACCTTC. Translated, it reads CASRLTGYGYTF.